This T cell receptor beta chain was captured by sequencing in a study of blood T cell repertoires in COVID-19. For the study at large: Samples came from the United States, Italy and Spain, spanning acute and convalescent COVID-19.

In the original analysis: Using reference gene primer amplification, nucleated cell counts were estimated. TCRdb keeps only in-frame clones here, not all; method: immunoSEQ multiplex PCR. V and J calls and clone size are as listed in that table; D and trimming were resolved from the DNA. The repertoire has 30,000 to 40,000 clones, about 94% of them found once; the top ten carry roughly 5%. CDR3 length: 15 amino acids. Germline V gene sequence: CDR1 LNHNV, CDR2 YYDKDF (reference sequence). V shed 3 bases and J 2 bases; nucleotides not matched to a gene: 7. Specimen: peripheral blood. This TCR was sampled from a human donor in a cohort sampled during active COVID-19. The chain links TRBV15 to TRBJ2-7, with 7 bases lining up with TRBD2. CDR3 in DNA: TGTGCCACCAGCAGGTCAACTAGCGCAGCCTACGAGCAGTACTTC. Protein sequence: CATSRSTSAAYEQYF.